This entry features one T cell receptor beta chain sequence. This specimen comes from a study of beta chain features in type 1 diabetes. Germline CDR1 reads GTSNPN; CDR2 reads SVGIG (reference sequence). V dropped 2 bases and J dropped 7; count of bases not matched to a gene: 8. This CDR3 is built from 15 residues. Since all of the isolated RNA was reverse transcribed, expressed TCRB transcripts were what got sequenced. Using immunoSEQ multiplex PCR, the repertoire was profiled, and TCRdb retains in-frame clones only, with some absent. The table shows a few hundred thousand clones, with 10% to 15% occurring only once. CD4+ naive, central memory, regulatory and stem cell-like memory subsets were isolated by sorting on CD45RO/CCR7/CD25/CD127/CD95/CD27.

Input material: naive CD4+ T cells from blood. The V gene is TRBV30, the J gene TRBJ1-6; 7 bases map to TRBD1. The TCR originated in a man in his late teens or twenties in good health. The CDR3 here is CAWSQRGTANSPLHF. The CDR3 bases are TGTGCCTGGAGTCAAAGGGGGACAGCAAATTCACCCCTCCACTTT. Full variable domain (outside the CDR3, taken from reference TRBV30 and TRBJ1-6): SQTIHQWPATLVQPVGSPLSLECTVEGTSNPNLYWYRQAAGRGLQLLFYSVGIGQISSEVPQNLSASRPQDRQFILSSKKLLLSDSGFYLCAWSQRGTANSPLHFGNGTRLTVT.